The clone carrying this TCR beta chain was counted at least ten times. The CDR3 is 16 amino acids. The J segment lost 2 bases and the V segment lost 3 bases, leaving 10 bases of the junction unmatched. CDR1 is SGHRS, CDR2 YFSETQ, per germline. The sample is drawn from a study of T cells after yellow fever vaccination. Each CDR3 protein is one row after TCRdb ran MiXCR on the 5' RACE reads. The table lists over 300,000 distinct CDR3 sequences, around 6.8% of them singletons, with about a sixth in the top ten. The TCR sequence derives from a man younger than 30 who received the YFV17D yellow fever vaccine. The chain recombines TRBV5-1 with TRBJ1-1; 7 bases line up with TRBD1. The sample here was PBMCs, taken about 49 days after the first yellow fever vaccination. In nucleotides, the CDR3 is TGCGCCAGCAGCTCCATGTACAGGGGTAAAAACACTGAAGCTTTCTTT. Translation gives CASSSMYRGKNTEAFF.